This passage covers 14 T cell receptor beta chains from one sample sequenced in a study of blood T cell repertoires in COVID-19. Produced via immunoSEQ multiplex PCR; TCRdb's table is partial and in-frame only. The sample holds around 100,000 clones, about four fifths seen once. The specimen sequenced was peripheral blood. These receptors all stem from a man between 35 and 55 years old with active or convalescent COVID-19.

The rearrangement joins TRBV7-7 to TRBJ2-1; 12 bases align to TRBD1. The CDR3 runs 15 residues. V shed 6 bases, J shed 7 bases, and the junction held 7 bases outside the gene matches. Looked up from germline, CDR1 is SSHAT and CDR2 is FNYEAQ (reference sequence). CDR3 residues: CASSSGTGGPNEQFF. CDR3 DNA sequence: TGTGCCAGCAGTTCCGGGACAGGGGGCCCAAATGAGCAGTTCTTC. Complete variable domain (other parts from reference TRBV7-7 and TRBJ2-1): GAGVSQSPRYKVTKRGQDVTLRCDPISSHATLYWYQQALGQGPEFLTYFNYEAQPDKSGLPSDRFSAERPEGSISTLTIQRTEQRDSAMYRCASSSGTGGPNEQFFGPGTRLTVL.

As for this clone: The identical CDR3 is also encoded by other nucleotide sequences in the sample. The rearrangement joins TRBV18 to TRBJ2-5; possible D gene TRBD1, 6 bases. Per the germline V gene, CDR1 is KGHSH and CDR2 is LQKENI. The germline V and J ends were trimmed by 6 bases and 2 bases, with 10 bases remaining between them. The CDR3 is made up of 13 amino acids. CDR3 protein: CASSPGAQETQYF. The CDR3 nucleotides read TGTGCCAGCTCCCCAGGGGCGCAAGAGACCCAGTACTTC. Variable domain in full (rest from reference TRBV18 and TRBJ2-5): NAGVMQNPRHLVRRRGQEARLRCSPMKGHSHVYWYRQLPEEGLKFMVYLQKENIIDESGMPKERFSAEFPKEGPSILRIQQVVRGDSAAYFCASSPGAQETQYFGPGTRLLVL.

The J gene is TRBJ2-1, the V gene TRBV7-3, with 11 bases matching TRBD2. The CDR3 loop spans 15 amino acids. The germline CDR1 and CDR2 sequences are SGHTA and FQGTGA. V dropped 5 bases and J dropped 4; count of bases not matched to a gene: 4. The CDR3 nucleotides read TGTGCCAGCAGCGAACTAGCGGGGGTGTACAATGAGCAGTTCTTC. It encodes CASSELAGVYNEQFF.

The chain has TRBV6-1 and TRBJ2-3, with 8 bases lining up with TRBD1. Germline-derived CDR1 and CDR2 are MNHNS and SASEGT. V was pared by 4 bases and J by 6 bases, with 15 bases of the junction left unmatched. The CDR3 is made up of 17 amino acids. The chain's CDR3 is CASSGFPRQGLRDTQYF. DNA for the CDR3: TGTGCCAGCAGTGGTTTCCCGCGACAGGGGTTAAGGGATACGCAGTATTTT.

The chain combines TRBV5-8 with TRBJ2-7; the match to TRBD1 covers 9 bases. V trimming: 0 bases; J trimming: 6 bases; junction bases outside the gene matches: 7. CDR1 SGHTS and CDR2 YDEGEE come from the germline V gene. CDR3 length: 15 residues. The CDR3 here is CASSLGDREALEQYF. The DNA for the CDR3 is TGTGCCAGCAGCTTGGGGGACAGGGAAGCCCTCGAGCAGTACTTC.

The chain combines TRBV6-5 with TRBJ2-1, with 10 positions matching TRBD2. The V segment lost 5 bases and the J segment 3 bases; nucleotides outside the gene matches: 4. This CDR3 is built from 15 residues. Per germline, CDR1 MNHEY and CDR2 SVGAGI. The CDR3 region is CASSRKRGGYNEQFF. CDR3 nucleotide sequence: TGTGCCAGCAGTAGGAAGCGGGGGGGCTACAATGAGCAGTTCTTC.

CDR3 sequence reads: CASSEQVYEQYF. The CDR3 bases are TGTGCCAGCAGTGAACAGGTCTACGAGCAGTACTTC. This rearrangement joins TRBV6-1 to TRBJ2-7; D not certain. Germline loops: CDR1 MNHNS, CDR2 SASEGT. V was cut by 2 bases and J by 3 bases, with 5 bases left in between. The CDR3 totals 12 residues.

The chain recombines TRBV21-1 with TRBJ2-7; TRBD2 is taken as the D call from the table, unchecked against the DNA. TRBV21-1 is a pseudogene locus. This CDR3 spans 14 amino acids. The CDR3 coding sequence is TGTGCCAGCAGCAAAGAGGAGAGCTCCTACGAGCAGTACTTC. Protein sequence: CASSKEESSYEQYF.

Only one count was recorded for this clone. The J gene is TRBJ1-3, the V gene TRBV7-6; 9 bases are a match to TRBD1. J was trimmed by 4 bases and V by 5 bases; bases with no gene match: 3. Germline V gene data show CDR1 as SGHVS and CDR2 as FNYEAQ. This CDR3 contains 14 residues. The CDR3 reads CASSRTGAGNTIYF. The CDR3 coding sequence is TGTGCCAGCAGCCGGACAGGGGCAGGAAACACCATATATTTT.

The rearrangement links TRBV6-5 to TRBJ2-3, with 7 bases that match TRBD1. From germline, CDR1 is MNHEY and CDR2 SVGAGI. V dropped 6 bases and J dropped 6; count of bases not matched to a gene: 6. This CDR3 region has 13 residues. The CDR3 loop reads CASSRDSWDTQYF. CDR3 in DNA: TGTGCCAGCAGCAGGGACAGCTGGGATACGCAGTATTTT.

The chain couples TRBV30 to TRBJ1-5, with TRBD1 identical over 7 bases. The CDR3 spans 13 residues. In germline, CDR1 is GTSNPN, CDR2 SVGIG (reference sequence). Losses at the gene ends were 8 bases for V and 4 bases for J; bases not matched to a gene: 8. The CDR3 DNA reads TGTGCCGGCGGCCCGACAGGGAATCAGCCCCAGCATTTT. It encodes CAGGPTGNQPQHF. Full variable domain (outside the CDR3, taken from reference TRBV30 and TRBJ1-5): SQTIHQWPATLVQPVGSPLSLECTVEGTSNPNLYWYRQAAGRGLQLLFYSVGIGQISSEVPQNLSASRPQDRQFILSSKKLLLSDSGFYLCAGGPTGNQPQHFGDGTRLSIL.

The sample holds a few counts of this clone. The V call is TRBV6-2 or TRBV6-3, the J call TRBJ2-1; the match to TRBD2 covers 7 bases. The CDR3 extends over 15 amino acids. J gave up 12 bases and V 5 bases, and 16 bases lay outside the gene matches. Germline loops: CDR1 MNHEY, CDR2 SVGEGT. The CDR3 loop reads CASSNPPGLPVGQFF. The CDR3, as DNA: TGTGCCAGCAGTAATCCCCCGGGACTACCAGTAGGGCAGTTCTTC.

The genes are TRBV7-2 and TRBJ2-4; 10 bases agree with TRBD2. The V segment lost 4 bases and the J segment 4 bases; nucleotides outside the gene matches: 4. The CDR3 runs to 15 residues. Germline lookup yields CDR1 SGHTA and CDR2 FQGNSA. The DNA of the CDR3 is TGTGCCAGCAGCTATAGCGGGGGGCCTAAAAACATTCAGTACTTC. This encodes CASSYSGGPKNIQYF.

As DNA, the CDR3 is TGTGCCACCGCCGGGACAAAGACGGGATCACCCCTCCACTTT. Translated: CATAGTKTGSPLHF. V is TRBV24-1 and J is TRBJ1-6, with a possible D match to TRBD1 (6 bases). V was cut by 9 bases and J by 10 bases, with 18 bases left in between. CDR1 KGHDR and CDR2 SFDVKD come from the germline V gene. The CDR3 is made up of 14 amino acids.